This T cell receptor (beta chain) was identified in a study of blood T cell repertoires in COVID-19. Background on the study: Whether acute or convalescent, the COVID-19 samples came from the United States, Italy and Spain. T cells, B-cell-depleted T cells, or PBMCs provided the cDNA or gDNA that served as material.

Germline CDR1 and CDR2: MNHEY and SVGAGI. The CDR3 totals 11 residues. Trimming left V 2 bases short and J 10 bases short, with 6 bases between. Per the original data handling: Cell counts per sample came from amplifying reference gene primers. Method: immunoSEQ multiplex PCR; TCRdb's copy keeps in-frame clones and lacks some. For V, J and clone size, that table is used; D and trimming come from the DNA. This table holds approximately 300,000 clones, approximately 82% found once. The clonotype was recovered from a woman in her 50s with acute or convalescent COVID-19. Specimen: peripheral blood. The chain links TRBV6-5 to TRBJ2-1; D is undetermined. CDR3 nucleotide sequence: TGTGCCAGCAGTTACGGGCCGGAGCAGTTCTTC. Protein sequence: CASSYGPEQFF.